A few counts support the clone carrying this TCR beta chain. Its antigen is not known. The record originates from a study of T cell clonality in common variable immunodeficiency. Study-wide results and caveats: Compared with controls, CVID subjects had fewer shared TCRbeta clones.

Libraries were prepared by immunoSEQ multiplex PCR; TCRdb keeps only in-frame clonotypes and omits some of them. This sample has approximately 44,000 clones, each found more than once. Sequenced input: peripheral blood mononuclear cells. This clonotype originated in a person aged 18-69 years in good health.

The CDR3 spells CASSPNLADYGYTF. The DNA read from the CDR3 is TGTGCCAGCTCACCAAATCTAGCGGACTATGGC. This chain joins TRBV18 and TRBJ1-2; D is uncertain. Sequencing ends 3 residues short of the CDR3 end; the germline J gene provides the rest. The CDR3 length is 14 residues. V was pared by 2 bases and J by 3 bases, with 10 bases between. CDR1 and CDR2 (germline): KGHSH, LQKENI.